Below, 27 T cell receptor beta chains from the same sample are listed, as sequenced in a study of Graves' ophthalmopathy and Graves' hyperthyroidism. The authors amplified TCR beta CDR3 regions, and they did so from RNA transcripts for repertoire sequencing. The workflow started with a first-round RT-PCR run with HTBI primers and then moved on to a second-round multiplex PCR. TCRdb reprocessed the multiplex PCR reads with MiXCR, giving one entry per CDR3 protein. The table has 450,000 or so distinct CDR3 sequences, around an eighth seen once. Sequencing was performed on blood. The receptor source for this set is a woman aged 25-40 years with Graves' ophthalmopathy.

As regards this clonotype: Since the CDR3 does not end with the conserved phenylalanine or tryptophan, this likely comes from a read error. The DNA of the CDR3 is TGTGCCAGCTGTTACTCGGAGACGTATGGCTACACCGTC. It specifies CASCYSETYGYTV. This rearrangement joins TRBV6-2 or TRBV6-3 to TRBJ1-2; D gene uncertain. This CDR3 has 13 amino acids. Germline V gene sequence: CDR1 MNHEY, CDR2 SVGEGT.

This clonotype was seen only a few times. V is TRBV18 and J is TRBJ1-2, with D possibly matching TRBD1 (6 bases). Trimming shortened V by 3 bases and J by 3 bases, and 14 bases separated the two germline ends. The V gene's germline CDR1 is KGHSH and CDR2 LQKENI. This CDR3 contains 15 residues. CDR3 nucleotide sequence: TGTGCCAGCTCACCGGTTCTTGGACAGCACTATGGCTACACCTTC. It is translated as CASSPVLGQHYGYTF.

In its sample, this clonotype was seen many times. The gene calls are TRBV12-5 and TRBJ1-1, with 8 positions matching TRBD1. CDR3 size: 14 residues. V lost 7 bases, J lost 4 bases, and 8 bases stayed unmatched. CDR1 is LGHNT, CDR2 FRNRAP, per germline. The CDR3, as DNA: TGTGCTAGTGCCGACAGGGGATCGGCCACTGAAGCTTTCTTT. Translating it yields CASADRGSATEAFF.

This clonotype appeared many times. The chain recombines TRBV2 with TRBJ1-4; no firm D call. V was pared by 6 bases and J by 5 bases, with 13 bases between. This CDR3 is built from 14 residues. CDR1 and CDR2 from the germline V gene are SNHLY and FYNNEI. In DNA form, the CDR3 reads TGTGCCAGCAGCCCAGGCAGGTCGAATGAAAAACTGTTTTTT. It is translated as CASSPGRSNEKLFF.

This clonotype was counted at least ten times. The chain uses TRBV10-3 and TRBJ2-2, with D tentatively TRBD2 (5 bases). Trimming took 2 bases from V and 0 from J, leaving 10 bases between them. Looked up from germline, CDR1 is ENHRY and CDR2 is SYGVKD. There are 16 residues in the CDR3. The CDR3 nucleotides are TGTGCCATCAGTGAGCTTTGGACTTCGAACACCGGGGAGCTGTTTTTT. Translating gives CAISELWTSNTGELFF.

The chain joins TRBV12-3 or TRBV12-4 to TRBJ1-5; D is unclear. There are 13 residues in the CDR3. Deletions cut 3 bases from V and 6 bases from J, with 9 bases between. The CDR3 loop is CASSLLDLQPQHF. The CDR3 nucleotides are TGTGCCAGCAGTTTGTTGGACCTTCAGCCCCAGCATTTT.

This clonotype was seen many times. This sequence joins TRBV28 and TRBJ1-2; TRBD1 matches at 8 bases. Per germline, CDR1 MDHEN and CDR2 SYDVKM. The J segment lost 8 bases and the V segment lost 6 bases, leaving 8 bases of the junction unmatched. This CDR3 contains 13 residues. CDR3 region: CASSTGQGRGYTF. The CDR3 bases are TGTGCCAGCAGCACCGGACAGGGTCGAGGCTACACCTTC.

Ten or more counts support this clonotype. The CDR3 protein is CSARDIYSNQPQHF. The CDR3 bases are TGCAGTGCGAGGGACATTTATAGCAATCAGCCCCAGCATTTT. The V and J genes are TRBV20-1 and TRBJ1-5, with D possibly matching TRBD1 (6 bases). Trimming removed 6 bases at V and 0 bases at J, with 12 bases between. CDR3 size: 14 residues. The germline V gene encodes CDR1 DFQATT and CDR2 SNEGSKA (reference sequence).

This clonotype has ten or more counts. The chain combines TRBV27 with TRBJ1-2; TRBD1 aligns across 9 bases. Trimming took 2 bases from V and 4 from J; bases not matched to a gene: 5. This CDR3 comprises 15 residues. Germline assignment: CDR1 MNHEY and CDR2 SMNVEV (reference sequence). CDR3 protein: CASSLGGTGTYGYTF. The CDR3 DNA is TGTGCCAGCAGTTTAGGAGGGACAGGGACCTATGGCTACACCTTC.

This clonotype came up many times. The chain links TRBV6-2 or TRBV6-3 to TRBJ2-7; D gene ambiguous. Per the germline V gene, CDR1 is MNHEY and CDR2 is SVGEGT. V gave up 7 bases and J gave up 0 bases, with 4 bases separating them. This CDR3 spans 11 amino acids. Here the CDR3 reads CASTHSYEQYF. The CDR3 nucleotides read TGTGCCAGCACCCACTCCTACGAGCAGTACTTC.

This clonotype was counted at least ten times. This rearrangement joins TRBV2 to TRBJ1-1; D is undetermined. The CDR3 loop spans 12 amino acids. The germline gives CDR1 SNHLY, CDR2 FYNNEI. Trimming removed 10 bases at V and 5 bases at J, with 14 bases between. In DNA form, the CDR3 reads TGTGCCACCCTGATCACGGGGACTGAAGCTTTCTTT. Amino acids: CATLITGTEAFF.

This clonotype was observed a handful of times. A much bigger clone sits one base away, suggesting this may be a read error. The chain combines TRBV12-3 or TRBV12-4 with TRBJ2-5; the D gene is possibly TRBD1 (7 bases). The CDR3 runs to 16 residues. CDR3: CASSLGGGQAQETKYF. The CDR3 bases are TGTGCCAGCAGTTTAGGGGGAGGACAGGCCCAAGAGACCAAGTACTTC.

This clonotype was observed a handful of times. The chain links TRBV7-8 to TRBJ1-1; D possibly corresponds to TRBD1 (6 bases). CDR1 and CDR2 (germline): SGHVS, FQNEAQ. The CDR3 runs to 15 residues. The V and J ends lost 5 bases and 1 base respectively, with 14 bases between them. The DNA for the CDR3 is TGTGCCAGCAGCGGATGGACAGAAGAGAACACTGAAGCTTTCTTT. This translates into CASSGWTEENTEAFF.

The genes are TRBV7-9 and TRBJ2-7, with D tentatively TRBD1 (5 bases). Per the germline V gene, CDR1 is SEHNR and CDR2 is FQNEAQ (reference sequence). This CDR3 has 13 amino acids. Deletions cut 5 bases from V and 2 bases from J, with 10 bases between. Written as DNA, the CDR3 is TGTGCCAGCAGCGCTCTGACAGCCTACGAGCAGTACTTC. As protein: CASSALTAYEQYF. Together with reference TRBV7-9 and TRBJ2-7, the CDR3 gives the full variable domain: DTGVSQNPRHKITKRGQNVTFRCDPISEHNRLYWYRQTLGQGPEFLTYFQNEAQLEKSRLLSDRFSAERPKGSFSTLEIQRTEQGDSAMYLCASSALTAYEQYFGPGTRLTVT.

This clonotype was recorded at least ten times. The gene calls are TRBV9 and TRBJ2-2; unclear D gene. The germline V and J ends were trimmed by 0 bases and 10 bases, with 10 bases remaining between them. Germline-derived CDR1 and CDR2 are SGDLS and YYNGEE. The CDR3 length is 13 residues. In DNA, the CDR3 is TGTGCCAGCAGCGTAGGGCCAACCTCGGAGCTGTTTTTT. It is translated as CASSVGPTSELFF.

This clonotype was seen at least ten times. This chain connects TRBV15 to TRBJ1-5; a weak D match, TRBD1 (5 bases). CDR1 is LNHNV and CDR2 is YYDKDF in the germline V gene (reference sequence). Trimming pared 8 bases from V and 3 bases from J, leaving 8 bases between. The length of the CDR3 is 12 residues. CDR3: CATETDNQPQHF. CDR3 DNA: TGTGCCACCGAGACAGACAATCAGCCCCAGCATTTT.

Many counts were recorded for this clonotype. This rearrangement joins TRBV6-1 to TRBJ1-6, with D unresolved. V was cut by 3 bases and J by 6 bases, with 15 bases left in between. CDR1 and CDR2 from the germline V gene are MNHNS and SASEGT. The length of the CDR3 is 16 residues. CDR3 region: CASSDDPWQVNSPLHF. The CDR3 DNA follows: TGTGCCAGCAGTGATGACCCCTGGCAGGTTAATTCACCCCTCCACTTT.

This clonotype was recorded at least ten times. V is TRBV19 and J is TRBJ2-7; 11 bases are shared with TRBD1. The CDR3 is 12 residues long. The ends lost 9 bases at V and 6 bases at J; junction bases unmatched: 4. The germline gives CDR1 LNHDA, CDR2 SQIVND (reference sequence). The CDR3 nucleotides are TGTGCCAGCCGGACAGGGGGCGGCGAGCAGTACTTC. Protein: CASRTGGGEQYF. Supplemented by reference TRBV19 and TRBJ2-7, the full variable domain reads DGGITQSPKYLFRKEGQNVTLSCEQNLNHDAMYWYRQDPGQGLRLIYYSQIVNDFQKGDIAEGYSVSREKKESFPLTVTSAQKNPTAFYLCASRTGGGEQYFGPGTRLTVT.

This clonotype was detected many times. The V call is TRBV18, the J call TRBJ2-7; 11 nucleotides align to TRBD1. Germline V gene sequence: CDR1 KGHSH, CDR2 LQKENI. V shed 8 bases, J shed 3 bases, and the junction held 6 bases outside the gene matches. CDR3 length: 14 residues. The CDR3 loop reads CASSPGTGGYEQYF. Here the CDR3 DNA reads TGTGCCAGCAGCCCCGGGACAGGGGGCTACGAGCAGTACTTC.

This clonotype was counted at least ten times. The chain uses TRBV12-3 or TRBV12-4 and TRBJ1-2; tentatively, D is TRBD1 (6 bases). Trimming removed 5 bases from V and 5 bases from J, with 15 bases in between. The CDR3 spans 14 residues. The CDR3 spells CASSPGSQGYGYTF. Written as DNA, the CDR3 is TGTGCCAGCAGTCCCGGTAGTCAGGGGTATGGCTACACCTTC.

This clonotype was observed many times. This CDR3 is missing its conserved last phenylalanine or tryptophan, likely due to a read error. The DNA is left out, because the CDR3 cannot be placed on it with certainty; the CDR3 is given as TCRdb lists it. The chain employs TRBV28 and TRBJ2-7; TRBD1, the table's D call, was not compared with the DNA. Per the germline V gene, CDR1 is MDHEN and CDR2 is SYDVKM. The CDR3 has 12 residues if both end residues are counted. CDR3: CASSLSRGTPVL.

This clonotype was seen ten or more times. CDR3 bases: TGTGCCAGCAGCTATCATCGGGACAGGGTCGGATCACCCCTCCACTTT. It encodes CASSYHRDRVGSPLHF. The chain recombines TRBV11-2 with TRBJ1-6, with 9 positions matching TRBD1. CDR3 size: 16 residues. V trimming: 4 bases; J trimming: 10 bases; junction bases outside the gene matches: 11. Germline CDR1 SGHAT, CDR2 FQNNGV.

This clonotype has a count of ten or more. This chain links TRBV10-3 with TRBJ2-5; 7 bases match TRBD1. Germline assignment: CDR1 ENHRY and CDR2 SYGVKD. This CDR3 is built from 14 residues. With 7 bases clipped from V and 1 base from J, the junction kept 6 bases outside the gene matches. The CDR3 region has the DNA TGTGCCATCAATCCGAACAGGGGCCAAGAGACCCAGTACTTC. It yields the protein CAINPNRGQETQYF.

This clonotype was recorded at least ten times. The V call is TRBV15, the J call TRBJ1-2, with D unclear. V was trimmed by 5 bases and J by 3 bases, leaving 7 bases between them. The CDR3 is 12 amino acids. CDR1 LNHNV and CDR2 YYDKDF come from the germline V gene (reference sequence). The DNA for the CDR3 is TGTGCCACCAGCCCCCGAGACTATGGCTACACCTTC. This translates into CATSPRDYGYTF.

This clonotype was recorded many times. This rearrangement joins TRBV29-1 to TRBJ2-7; D is undetermined. The ends were cut back, 0 bases at V and 4 bases at J, with 4 bases in the middle. The germline gives CDR1 SQVTM, CDR2 ANQGSEA. The CDR3 totals 11 residues. CDR3 coding DNA: TGCAGCGTTGAAGAGGGGTACGAGCAGTACTTC. Translated, it gives CSVEEGYEQYF.

This clonotype was seen at least ten times. V gene TRBV6-1 combines with J gene TRBJ2-5; no reliable D call. Trimming removed 6 bases from V and 5 bases from J, with 10 bases in between. The CDR3 is 12 amino acids. CDR1 and CDR2 from the germline V gene are MNHNS and SASEGT. The CDR3 DNA reads as TGTGCCAGCAGGGCCGTTGTGGAGACCCAGTACTTC. Encoded protein: CASRAVVETQYF.

This clonotype was counted ten times or more. This chain uses TRBV6-5 with TRBJ2-7; D uncertain. CDR3 size: 16 residues. The V end was cut by 0 bases, the J end by 7 bases, with 19 bases between. The germline CDR1 and CDR2 sequences are MNHEY and SVGAGI. CDR3 residues: CASSYSEPALPREQYF. CDR3 DNA sequence: TGTGCCAGCAGTTACTCGGAGCCCGCCTTACCCAGGGAGCAGTACTTC.